This entry lists 20 T cell receptor beta chains sequenced from one sample in a study. TCRdb analysed the 5' RACE reads with MiXCR anew, one entry per CDR3 protein. This sample has 40,000 to 55,000 distinct CDR3 sequences, with 22% found just once. Tregs were sorted as CD4+CD25+CD127-/low cells. Sample: Tregs sorted from a lymph node. The receptor source for this set is a female donor with breast cancer.

This clonotype was seen a handful of times. This chain links TRBV4-1 with TRBJ2-1; 7 positions agree with TRBD2. With V trimmed by 0 bases and J by 16 bases, 12 bases remained unmatched. The germline V gene encodes CDR1 MGHRA and CDR2 YSYEKL. The CDR3 runs to 14 residues. CDR3 sequence: CASSQDVGLVVEFF. DNA for the CDR3: TGCGCCAGCAGCCAAGACGTCGGACTAGTTGTTGAATTCTTC.

This clonotype showed up many times. The chain uses TRBV9 and TRBJ2-1; 12 nucleotides align to TRBD1. The CDR3 has 15 residues. The V gene end was trimmed by 2 bases and the J gene end by 6 bases; junction bases not matched to a gene: 3. Germline-derived CDR1 and CDR2 are SGDLS and YYNGEE. CDR3 nucleotides: TGTGCCAGCAGCGTCGGGACAGGGGGCTTCAATGAGCAGTTCTTC. It encodes CASSVGTGGFNEQFF.

This clonotype was counted ten times or more. This chain joins TRBV20-1 and TRBJ2-2; D possibly corresponds to TRBD2 (6 bases). The V and J ends lost 4 bases and 4 bases respectively, with 13 bases between them. CDR1 and CDR2 (germline): DFQATT, SNEGSKA (reference sequence). The length of the CDR3 is 14 residues. CDR3 in DNA: TGCAGTGCTATCGGGCGGGGAGTCACCGGGGAGCTGTTTTTT. Translating it yields CSAIGRGVTGELFF.

This clonotype was seen ten or more times. This rearrangement joins TRBV4-1 to TRBJ1-1; D unresolved. The CDR3 spans 15 residues. Germline CDR1 is MGHRA and CDR2 is YSYEKL. Trimming stripped 0 bases from V and 1 base from J, with 9 bases between. The CDR3 here is CASSQDGAGNTEAFF. CDR3 bases: TGCGCCAGCAGCCAAGATGGCGCAGGGAACACTGAAGCTTTCTTT.

V usage is TRBV6-2 or TRBV6-3 and J usage is TRBJ1-5; D is uncertain. Trimming shortened V by 0 bases and J by 3 bases, and 9 bases separated the two germline ends. The germline CDR1 and CDR2 sequences are MNHEY and SVGEGT. The CDR3 runs 15 residues. In DNA form, the CDR3 reads TGTGCCAGCAGTTACTCAGAGCAACTCAATCAGCCCCAGCATTTT. Residues: CASSYSEQLNQPQHF.

V gene TRBV10-3 combines with J gene TRBJ1-5, with 10 bases matching TRBD1. The CDR3 length is 13 residues. V lost 6 bases and J lost 5; bases outside the gene matches: 1. Germline lookup yields CDR1 ENHRY and CDR2 SYGVKD. The CDR3 coding sequence is TGTGCCATCAGCGGACAGGGGGATCAGCCCCAGCATTTT. As protein: CAISGQGDQPQHF.

The chain is built from TRBV5-5 and TRBJ2-1; 10 positions agree with TRBD1. Germline V gene sequence: CDR1 SGHKS, CDR2 YYEKEE (reference sequence). With V trimmed by 4 bases and J by 4 bases, 8 bases remained unmatched. The CDR3 runs to 16 residues. The CDR3 spells CASSGDRGFLYNEQFF. CDR3 coding DNA: TGTGCCAGCAGCGGGGACAGGGGCTTTTTATACAATGAGCAGTTCTTC.

This clonotype occurred many times. The chain recombines TRBV5-1 with TRBJ1-2, with a tentative D call TRBD1 (5 bases). Trimming stripped 1 base from V and 6 bases from J, with 7 bases between. Germline V lookup: CDR1 SGHRS, CDR2 YFSETQ. This CDR3 has 12 residues. CDR3 nucleotide sequence: TGCGCCAGCAGCTTGCCAGGGAATGGCTACACCTTC. It codes for CASSLPGNGYTF.

This clonotype occurred many times. The chain couples TRBV29-1 to TRBJ2-1, with 7 positions matching TRBD1. CDR1 and CDR2 from the germline V gene are SQVTM and ANQGSEA. V was clipped by 8 bases and J by 4 bases; unmatched bases: 5. There are 12 residues in the CDR3. CDR3 sequence: CSPRDSYNEQFF. The CDR3 region has the DNA TGCAGCCCGAGGGACAGTTACAATGAGCAGTTCTTC.

This clonotype was found once. A much larger clone lies one base from this, so it may be a read error. The gene calls are TRBV27 and TRBJ2-7, with 9 nucleotides matching TRBD2. The CDR3 totals 13 residues. Germline V lookup: CDR1 MNHEY, CDR2 SMNVEV (reference sequence). CDR3 sequence: CANSPRLAAEQYF. The CDR3 DNA sequence: TGTGCCAACAGTCCCAGACTAGCGGCCGAGCAGTACTTC.

This clonotype showed up many times. This chain connects TRBV7-3 to TRBJ1-5; TRBD1 agrees at 8 bases. The CDR3 length is 16 residues. Germline CDR1 is SGHTA and CDR2 is FQGTGA. The ends lost 4 bases at V and 6 bases at J; junction bases unmatched: 11. CDR3 loop: CASSCRDRLNCQPQHF. CDR3 DNA: TGTGCCAGCAGCTGCCGGGACAGGTTGAATTGTCAGCCCCAGCATTTT.

CDR3 sequence (DNA): TGTGCCAGCAGCCAAGATATAAAAAGGACCCAGTACTTC. Translation gives CASSQDIKRTQYF. V is TRBV3-1 and J is TRBJ2-5; D uncertain. The V and J ends lost 0 bases and 7 bases respectively, with 9 bases between them. Germline V lookup: CDR1 LGHDT, CDR2 YNNKEL (reference sequence). The CDR3 is 13 amino acids.

The genes are TRBV10-3 and TRBJ2-4, with TRBD1 identical over 8 bases. From germline, CDR1 is ENHRY and CDR2 SYGVKD. The V and J ends lost 3 bases and 3 bases, in that order; junction bases with no gene match: 7. This CDR3 region has 16 residues. CDR3 loop: CAISEGRGQVKNIQYF. CDR3 DNA sequence: TGTGCCATCAGTGAAGGCAGGGGGCAAGTCAAAAACATTCAGTACTTC.

This clonotype was seen many times. The chain employs TRBV28 and TRBJ2-2, with D possibly being TRBD2 (6 bases). Germline lookup yields CDR1 MDHEN and CDR2 SYDVKM. The V and J ends lost 7 bases and 6 bases respectively, with 18 bases between them. The CDR3 has 15 amino acids. The DNA for the CDR3 is TGTGCCAGCAAGTCTGGGGGACTCGGACCCGGGGAGCTGTTTTTT. Encoded protein: CASKSGGLGPGELFF. The full variable domain, in which reference TRBV28 and TRBJ2-2 provide the parts outside the CDR3, is DVKVTQSSRYLVKRTGEKVFLECVQDMDHENMFWYRQDPGLGLRLIYFSYDVKMKEKGDIPEGYSVSREKKERFSLILESASTNQTSMYLCASKSGGLGPGELFFGEGSRLTVL.

Concerning this clonotype itself: In this CDR3 the conserved last residue, phenylalanine or tryptophan, is missing, so a read error is likely. The chain joins TRBV10-3 to TRBJ1-1, with D hard to call. The ends were cut back, 0 bases at V and 1 base at J, with 3 bases in the middle. Germline CDR1 reads ENHRY; CDR2 reads SYGVKD. This CDR3 is 13 amino acids long. The CDR3 DNA reads TGTGCCATCAGTGAGTCGGAGAACACTGAAGCTTTCTTG. Protein: CAISESENTEAFL.

This clonotype has more than one count but fewer than ten. The genes are TRBV20-1 and TRBJ1-1; the D gene is possibly TRBD1 (6 bases). CDR1 and CDR2 from the germline V gene are DFQATT and SNEGSKA (reference sequence). Trimming stripped 0 bases from V and 1 base from J, with 18 bases between. The CDR3 totals 17 residues. The DNA of the CDR3 is TGCAGTGCTAGAGATGTGGGGGGCGTAGGTTCGAACACTGAAGCTTTCTTT. Residues: CSARDVGGVGSNTEAFF.

The CDR3 protein is CASSYSAGVRNEQFF. CDR3 DNA: TGTGCCAGCAGTTACTCGGCGGGAGTTCGGAATGAGCAGTTCTTC. This sequence joins TRBV6-5 and TRBJ2-1; 7 bases fit TRBD2. The V segment lost 0 bases and the J segment 7 bases; nucleotides outside the gene matches: 6. CDR3 length: 15 residues. Germline values: CDR1 MNHEY, CDR2 SVGAGI.

About this clonotype itself: The junction does not match germline at one end; this may be a read error. V usage is TRBV24-1 and J usage is TRBJ2-1; TRBD1 aligns across 9 bases. CDR1 is KGHDR, CDR2 SFDVKD, per germline. The CDR3 is 14 residues long. The CDR3 DNA reads as TGTACCACCAGTGATTGGGACAGGGCACGTGAGCAGTTCTTC. Residues: CTTSDWDRAREQFF.

This clonotype was detected many times. The rearrangement links TRBV7-9 to TRBJ1-2; no clear D gene. V shed 1 base and J shed 6 bases, with 18 bases lying between them. CDR3 size: 16 residues. CDR1 SEHNR and CDR2 FQNEAQ come from the germline V gene (reference sequence). As DNA, the CDR3 is TGTGCCAGCAGCTTAGGGCGGAGCTTTTTGAGTGATGGCTACACCTTC. Its protein is CASSLGRSFLSDGYTF.

This clonotype was observed many times. This chain uses TRBV12-3 or TRBV12-4 with TRBJ1-5; D unclear. Trimming pared 0 bases from V and 2 bases from J, leaving 8 bases between. The CDR3 has 15 residues. CDR3 in amino acids: CASSLAFGGNQPQHF. The CDR3 region has the DNA TGTGCCAGCAGTTTAGCGTTCGGGGGCAATCAGCCCCAGCATTTT.